This entry lists 12 T cell receptor beta chains sequenced from one sample in a study of beta chain features in type 1 diabetes. General study results and limits: When Type 1 diabetes patients were examined, their TCRB CDR3s proved moderately but significantly shorter in all four CD4+ subsets.

These receptors' targets are unknown. Expressed TCRB transcripts were sequenced because the entire RNA isolate underwent reverse transcription. Using immunoSEQ multiplex PCR, the repertoire was profiled, and TCRdb retains in-frame clones only, with some absent. Of 640,000 or so clones listed, 11% to 15% were seen once; the top ten hold 0.035% to 0.04%. Material: naive CD4+ T cells from blood. Source of these receptors: a man younger than 35 with type 1 diabetes.

V is TRBV30 and J is TRBJ2-5; D unresolved. The V and J ends lost 0 bases and 2 bases respectively, with 10 bases between them. Germline CDR1 is GTSNPN and CDR2 is SVGIG (reference sequence). The CDR3 has 14 amino acids. The CDR3, as DNA: TGTGCCTGGAGTGTAAGTCCTACACAAGAGACCCAGTACTTC. As protein: CAWSVSPTQETQYF.

This clone was observed a few times. V usage is TRBV5-1 and J usage is TRBJ2-1, with TRBD2 as a possible D gene (5 bases). Germline loops: CDR1 SGHRS, CDR2 YFSETQ. The V gene lost 4 bases and the J gene lost 0 bases, with 14 bases spanning the gap. This CDR3 is 16 amino acids long. CDR3 region: CASSAARVGSYNEQFF. The CDR3 DNA reads TGCGCCAGCAGCGCGGCGCGGGTGGGCTCCTACAATGAGCAGTTCTTC.

The chain employs TRBV6-1 and TRBJ1-1; D remains ambiguous. Trimming cost V 5 bases and J 0 bases, with 7 bases left between them. This CDR3 region has 13 residues. CDR1 is MNHNS, CDR2 SASEGT, per germline. Written as DNA, the CDR3 is TGTGCCAGCAGTTTCAGGATGAACACTGAAGCTTTCTTT. Translation gives CASSFRMNTEAFF.

This clone was observed a few times. This sequence joins TRBV5-1 and TRBJ1-2; tentative D call: TRBD1 (5 bases). V gave up 7 bases and J gave up 4 bases, with 17 bases separating them. The V gene's germline CDR1 is SGHRS and CDR2 YFSETQ. The CDR3 contains 14 residues. The CDR3: CASLPLGRAYGYTF. For the CDR3, the DNA is TGCGCCAGCCTCCCCCTGGGCAGGGCCTATGGCTACACCTTC.

The chain couples TRBV19 to TRBJ2-7, with TRBD1 identical over 8 bases. Germline V gives CDR1 LNHDA, CDR2 SQIVND (reference sequence). With 5 bases clipped from V and 6 bases from J, the junction kept 6 bases outside the gene matches. The CDR3 runs to 13 residues. The CDR3 sequence is CASSGDRGTEQYF. The CDR3 coding sequence is TGTGCCAGTAGTGGCGACAGGGGAACCGAGCAGTACTTC.

This clone was seen a few times. This chain links TRBV7-9 with TRBJ1-1; no firm D call. Trimming removed 4 bases at V and 3 bases at J, with 9 bases between. The CDR3 has 13 amino acids. CDR1 and CDR2 (germline): SEHNR, FQNEAQ (reference sequence). Here the CDR3 reads CASSYVGDTEAFF. In DNA form, the CDR3 reads TGTGCCAGCAGCTACGTCGGGGACACTGAAGCTTTCTTT.

This chain links TRBV30 with TRBJ1-5; 11 bases are shared with TRBD1. The V and J ends lost 3 bases and 6 bases, in that order; junction bases with no gene match: 4. Germline V CDR1 and CDR2: GTSNPN, SVGIG (reference sequence). CDR3 length: 14 amino acids. DNA of the CDR3: TGTGCCTGGAGCCGGACAGGGGGCGGTCAGCCCCAGCATTTT. Translated, it gives CAWSRTGGGQPQHF.

The CDR3 sequence is CASSESYGWGYTF. CDR3 sequence (DNA): TGTGCCAGCAGTGAATCCTACGGGTGGGGCTACACCTTC. The chain is built from TRBV25-1 and TRBJ1-2; the D is unclear. This CDR3 contains 13 residues. Germline V gene sequence: CDR1 MGHDK, CDR2 SYGVNS. With 1 base removed from V and 8 bases from J, the gap between germline ends came to 11 bases.

This sequence joins TRBV19 and TRBJ1-1, with 10 bases identical to TRBD1. The CDR3 extends over 16 amino acids. Germline-derived CDR1 and CDR2 are LNHDA and SQIVND (reference sequence). V shed 5 bases, J shed 4 bases, and the junction held 10 bases outside the gene matches. The CDR3 DNA reads as TGTGCCAGTAGTGCTGTCCCGGGACAGGGGCCCACTGAAGCTTTCTTT. Encoded protein: CASSAVPGQGPTEAFF.

The chain is built from TRBV9 and TRBJ1-1; D might be TRBD1 (6 bases). CDR1 SGDLS and CDR2 YYNGEE come from the germline V gene. This CDR3 spans 14 amino acids. V was shortened by 3 bases and J by 4 bases, with 13 bases between the two germline ends. The CDR3 is CASSGTDSFTEAFF. As DNA, the CDR3 is TGTGCCAGCAGCGGGACAGACAGTTTCACTGAAGCTTTCTTT.

The V gene is TRBV5-1, the J gene TRBJ2-7; the D gene is possibly TRBD2 (5 bases). Trimming took 1 base from V and 0 from J, leaving 8 bases between them. Per the germline V gene, CDR1 is SGHRS and CDR2 is YFSETQ. The CDR3 has 14 residues. CDR3 sequence: CASSLKGGSYEQYF. As DNA, the CDR3 is TGCGCCAGCAGCTTGAAAGGAGGCTCCTACGAGCAGTACTTC.

In regard to this clone: Other DNA variants within this sample encode the same CDR3. The chain links TRBV20-1 to TRBJ2-3; D call uncertain. Trimming shortened V by 3 bases and J by 6 bases, and 7 bases separated the two germline ends. There are 11 residues in the CDR3. Germline V gene data show CDR1 as DFQATT and CDR2 as SNEGSKA (reference sequence). CDR3 nucleotide sequence: TGCAGTGCTAGTCCCCGGGATACGCAGTATTTT. This codes for CSASPRDTQYF.